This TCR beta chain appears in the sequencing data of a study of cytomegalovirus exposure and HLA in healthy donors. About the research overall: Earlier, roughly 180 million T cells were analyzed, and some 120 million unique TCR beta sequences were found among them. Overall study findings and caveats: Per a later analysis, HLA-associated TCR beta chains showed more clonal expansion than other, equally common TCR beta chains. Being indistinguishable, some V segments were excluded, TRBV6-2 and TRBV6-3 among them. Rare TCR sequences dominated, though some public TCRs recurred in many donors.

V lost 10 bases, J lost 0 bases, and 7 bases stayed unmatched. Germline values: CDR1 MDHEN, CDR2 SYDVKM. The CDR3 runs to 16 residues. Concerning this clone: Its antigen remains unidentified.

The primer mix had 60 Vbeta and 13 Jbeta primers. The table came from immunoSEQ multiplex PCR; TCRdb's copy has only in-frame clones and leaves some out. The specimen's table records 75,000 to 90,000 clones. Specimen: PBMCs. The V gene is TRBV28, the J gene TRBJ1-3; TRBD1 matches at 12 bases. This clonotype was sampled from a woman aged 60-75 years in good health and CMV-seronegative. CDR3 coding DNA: TGTGCCACCGGGACAGGGGGCCTAGCCTCTGGAAACACCATATATTTT. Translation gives CATGTGGLASGNTIYF.